Following are 15 T cell receptor beta chains from one sample sequenced in a study of tumor and adjacent non-tumor tissue in lung cancer. The library came from three nested PCR rounds adapted from ARM-PCR protocols. TCRdb ran MiXCR on the multiplex PCR reads and lists one entry per CDR3 protein. Of roughly 220,000 distinct CDR3 sequences in the sample, about 71% were seen once. No cell sorting was done before RNA was extracted from the tissue. Sequencing was done on a sample of lung tumor tissue. The receptors derive from a man in his sixties with non-small cell lung cancer.

The V gene is TRBV7-9, the J gene TRBJ1-1; 10 nucleotides line up with TRBD1. This CDR3 has 14 residues. CDR1 and CDR2 from the germline V gene are SEHNR and FQNEAQ (reference sequence). V shed 5 bases, J shed 5 bases, and the junction held 5 bases outside the gene matches. The CDR3 DNA reads as TGTGCCAGCAGCCGACAGGGGGCAGGGACTGAAGCTTTCTTT. It codes for CASSRQGAGTEAFF.

The sample holds a few counts of this clonotype. The V and J genes are TRBV29-1 and TRBJ1-2; 8 bases map to TRBD1. The CDR3 length is 14 residues. V lost 3 bases, J lost 8 bases, and 11 bases stayed unmatched. Per germline, CDR1 SQVTM and CDR2 ANQGSEA. CDR3 region: CSVDSRQGLGGYTF. Written as DNA, the CDR3 is TGCAGCGTTGACTCTAGACAGGGGCTTGGCGGCTACACCTTC. Based on the CDR3 plus reference TRBV29-1 and TRBJ1-2, the full variable domain is SAVISQKPSRDICQRGTSLTIQCQVDSQVTMMFWYRQQPGQSLTLIATANQGSEATYESGFVIDKFPISRPNLTFSTLTVSNMSPEDSSIYLCSVDSRQGLGGYTFGSGTRLTVV.

A note on this clonotype: A single base separates this from a much larger clone, so it may be a read error. V is TRBV29-1 and J is TRBJ1-6, with D unclear. The germline V gene encodes CDR1 SQVTM and CDR2 ANQGSEA. This CDR3 region has 14 residues. V was clipped by 1 base and J by 6 bases, with 10 bases between them. Here the CDR3 reads CSVEAGIPNSPLHF. The CDR3 region has the DNA TGCAGCGTTGAAGCCGGGATACCTAATTCACCCCTCCACTTT.

About this clonotype: Sequence at one end of the junction differs from germline and may be a read error. The chain employs TRBV11-3 and TRBJ2-4; tentative D call: TRBD2 (5 bases). CDR1 and CDR2 from the germline V gene are SGHNT and YENEEA. The CDR3 totals 17 residues. The CDR3: CANSLEEVGGAKNIQYF. The CDR3 region has the DNA TGTGCCAACAGCTTAGAGGAGGTCGGAGGTGCCAAAAACATTCAGTACTTC.

Details on this clonotype: The junction differs from germline at one of its ends, possibly a read error. CDR3 in amino acids: CTSSTTSGSGHEQYF. The CDR3 DNA follows: TGCACCAGCAGCACCACTAGCGGGAGTGGGCACGAGCAGTACTTC. This sequence joins TRBV5-1 and TRBJ2-7, with TRBD2 matching over 11 bases. CDR1 and CDR2 from the germline V gene are SGHRS and YFSETQ. CDR3 length: 15 amino acids.

Points on this clonotype: One end of the junction does not line up with germline, which may come from a read error. This chain uses TRBV10-1 with TRBJ2-1, with TRBD1 as a possible D gene (5 bases). The CDR3 length is 14 residues. In germline, CDR1 is WNHNN, CDR2 SYGVQD (reference sequence). CDR3 nucleotides: TGCGACAGCAGTGAGTTCCAGGGTTACAATGAGCAGTTCTTC. Its protein product is CDSSEFQGYNEQFF.

In DNA form, the CDR3 reads TGCGCCAGCAGTAGACAGGATCATAATTCACCCCTCCACTTT. It translates to CASSRQDHNSPLHF. J is TRBJ1-6 and V is TRBV5-1; TRBD1 is a possible D gene (6 bases). This CDR3 comprises 14 residues. V shed 5 bases and J shed 5 bases, with 11 bases lying between them. Germline V lookup: CDR1 SGHRS, CDR2 YFSETQ.

This clonotype was counted only a few times. The chain links TRBV11-2 to TRBJ1-3; perhaps TRBD1 as D (6 bases). V lost 5 bases and J 12 bases, leaving 23 bases between the germline ends. The CDR3 spans 15 residues. Germline V gene sequence: CDR1 SGHAT, CDR2 FQNNGV. CDR3 loop: CASSALGAKGSIIYF. The CDR3 DNA follows: TGTGCCAGCAGCGCCCTGGGGGCAAAGGGAAGCATCATATATTTT.

This clonotype was seen a handful of times. Germline and junction disagree at one end, which may indicate a read error. This rearrangement joins TRBV6-2 or TRBV6-3 to TRBJ2-1; D gene unclear. Germline CDR1 is MNHEY and CDR2 is SVGEGT. This CDR3 is 15 amino acids long. The CDR3 coding sequence is TGTGCCAGCATTTATAGAGGCGGAAGCCGTGATGAGCAGTTATTC. Its protein is CASIYRGGSRDEQLF.

About this clonotype itself: Because it lacks the conserved phenylalanine or tryptophan at the end, this CDR3 is likely a read error. The V gene is TRBV6-5, the J gene TRBJ1-1; TRBD1 aligns across 7 bases. The CDR3 totals 12 residues. J lost 8 bases, V lost 7 bases, and 7 bases had no gene match. Germline CDR1 and CDR2: MNHEY and SVGAGI. CDR3 in DNA: TGTGCCAGCAATTCGGCCAGGGGGGAAGCTTTCTTA. Residues: CASNSARGEAFL.

In regard to this clonotype: A read error is likely, as this CDR3 ends without the conserved phenylalanine or tryptophan. The V call is TRBV20-1, the J call TRBJ2-7; the match to TRBD2 covers 7 bases. Per the germline V gene, CDR1 is DFQATT and CDR2 is SNEGSKA (reference sequence). CDR3 length: 15 residues. The DNA for the CDR3 is TGTAGTGCTAGACCTCTAAAGCGGGAAGGCTACGAGCAGTACCTC. Translated, it gives CSARPLKREGYEQYL.

This clonotype was seen once. Germline and junction disagree at one end, which may indicate a read error. This chain joins TRBV20-1 and TRBJ1-6, with D hard to call. This CDR3 contains 14 residues. The germline V gene encodes CDR1 DFQATT and CDR2 SNEGSKA (reference sequence). The CDR3 sequence: CSARGSQFNLPLHF. The CDR3, as DNA: TGCAGTGCTAGAGGCAGCCAATTTAATTTACCCCTCCACTTT.

As for this clonotype: Germline and junction disagree at one end, which may indicate a read error. V usage is TRBV6-1 and J usage is TRBJ1-1; D not certain. Per germline, CDR1 MNHNS and CDR2 SASEGT. CDR3 length: 14 residues. The CDR3 sequence: CASSFDFLNTEAFF. For the CDR3, the DNA is TGTGCCAGCAGTTTTGATTTTTTGAACACAGAAGCTTTCTTC.

The chain joins TRBV5-1 to TRBJ2-7; 9 bases match TRBD1. V was clipped by 4 bases and J by 2 bases; unmatched bases: 7. The germline V gene has CDR1 SGHRS and CDR2 YFSETQ. CDR3 length: 15 amino acids. This chain's CDR3 is CASSPRQGGTYEQYF. CDR3 DNA sequence: TGCGCCAGCAGCCCAAGACAGGGGGGAACCTACGAGCAGTACTTC.

This clonotype was seen just once. The chain is built from TRBV29-1 and TRBJ1-5; TRBD1 matches at 7 bases. CDR3 length: 19 residues. The ends lost 4 bases at V and 6 bases at J; junction bases unmatched: 24. The germline CDR1 and CDR2 sequences are SQVTM and ANQGSEA. CDR3 loop: CSVGGLRVCHDRASQPQHF. As DNA, the CDR3 is TGCAGCGTTGGGGGACTTCGAGTGTGCCACGACAGGGCCAGTCAGCCCCAGCATTTT.